This T cell receptor (beta chain) was identified during a study of T-cell memory formation after mild COVID-19. TCRdb fed the 5' RACE reads into MiXCR, producing one record per CDR3 protein. The sample carries 200,000 to 250,000 distinct CDR3 sequences, around 9.1% recorded once. CDR1 is KGHSH, CDR2 LQKENI, per germline. V lost 8 bases to trimming and J lost 7 bases; unmatched junction nucleotides: 6. The CDR3 extends over 13 amino acids. The sequencing sample was made of PBMCs or a T cell subset sorted from them (not recorded which). This TCR was sampled from a man aged 18-30 years who had mild COVID-19 (a few samples of this study predate the infection). Cell type and time point are not known. The chain has TRBV18 and TRBJ2-1; 9 nucleotides match TRBD2. For the CDR3, the DNA is TGTGCCAGCCTAGAACTAGCGGGTAATGAGCAGTTCTTC. Translated: CASLELAGNEQFF.